This T cell receptor (beta chain) was captured by sequencing in a study of CXCR3-negative and CXCR3-positive naive CD8 T cells. Overall study: There were approximately 140 million TRB reads altogether, and each library had about 1.5 +/- 0.3 million of them.

Whole-study results and caveats: Greater hydrophobicity was found in TRB CDR3s of CXCR3-positive naive cells than of CXCR3-negative naive cells. CXCR3 levels fell partly with cryopreservation; most assays relied on fresh PBMCs. Much lower diversity was found in memory CD8+ cells, while both naive subsets had comparably high diversity. Memory cells showed distinct TRBV-TRBJ patterns, while the two naive subsets matched.

With regard to this clonotype: Its antigen remains unknown.

The CDR3 totals 11 residues. From germline, CDR1 is SQVTM and CDR2 ANQGSEA. 5' RACE that incorporated UMI labels was used to prepare the TRB cDNA libraries. TCRdb derives one entry per CDR3 protein from the 5' RACE reads, leaving out DNA. The sample table sets out 150,000 to 180,000 distinct CDR3 sequences. The chain links TRBV29-1 to TRBJ2-4. The sequenced material came from naive CXCR3+ CD8+ T cells from blood. Subset indicated: CD45RO-CCR7+CD27+CD95- naive CD8+ T cells expressing CXCR3 (TNR3+). This TCR was recovered from a human donor in good health. Some clones in this sample may be carry-over from other donors' samples. The CDR3 reads CSVIAKNIQHF.